This TCR beta chain was documented in a study of cytomegalovirus exposure and HLA in healthy donors. Findings of the study overall: Later, an analysis found that TCR clusters from the first cohort tended to co-occur in the approximately 130 validation repertoires.

This CDR3 has 16 residues. Germline lookup yields CDR1 SGHAT and CDR2 FQNNGV. V was shortened by 3 bases and J by 2 bases, with 15 bases between the two germline ends. Clones were sequenced by immunoSEQ multiplex PCR, and TCRdb holds only the in-frame ones, with some missing. The table includes approximately 220,000 clones, approximately 87% detected once. A remark on this clone: Its antigen is not known.

This chain joins TRBV11-2 and TRBJ2-3, with D maybe TRBD2 (6 bases). The TCR comes from a man aged 18-30 years in good health and CMV-seronegative. Sequencing was done on a sample of PBMCs. This chain's CDR3 is CASSFGSGRYTDTQYF. The DNA for the CDR3 is TGTGCCAGCAGCTTTGGGAGCGGGCGGTACACAGATACGCAGTATTTT. Using reference TRBV11-2 and TRBJ2-3 for the parts outside the CDR3, the full variable domain is EAGVAQSPRYKIIEKRQSVAFWCNPISGHATLYWYQQILGQGPKLLIQFQNNGVVDDSQLPKDRFSAERLKGVDSTLKIQPAKLEDSAVYLCASSFGSGRYTDTQYFGPGTRLTVL.